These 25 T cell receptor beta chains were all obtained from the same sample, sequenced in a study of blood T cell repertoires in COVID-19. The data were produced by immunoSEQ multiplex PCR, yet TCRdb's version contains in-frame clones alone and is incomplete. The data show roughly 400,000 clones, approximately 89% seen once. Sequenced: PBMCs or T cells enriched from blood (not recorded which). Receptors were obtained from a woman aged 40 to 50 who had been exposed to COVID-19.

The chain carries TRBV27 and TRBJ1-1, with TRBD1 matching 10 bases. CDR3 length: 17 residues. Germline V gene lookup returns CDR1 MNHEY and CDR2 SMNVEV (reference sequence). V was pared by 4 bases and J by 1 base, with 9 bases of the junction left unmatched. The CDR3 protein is CASSSPGQGRRNTEAFF. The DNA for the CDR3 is TGTGCCAGCAGTTCTCCGGGACAGGGGAGAAGGAACACTGAAGCTTTCTTT.

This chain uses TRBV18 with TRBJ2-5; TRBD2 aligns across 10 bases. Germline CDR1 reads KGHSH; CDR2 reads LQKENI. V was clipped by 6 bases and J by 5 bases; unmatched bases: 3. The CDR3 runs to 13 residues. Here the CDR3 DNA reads TGTGCCAGCTCCCGACTAGCGGGCGAGACCCAGTACTTC. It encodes CASSRLAGETQYF.

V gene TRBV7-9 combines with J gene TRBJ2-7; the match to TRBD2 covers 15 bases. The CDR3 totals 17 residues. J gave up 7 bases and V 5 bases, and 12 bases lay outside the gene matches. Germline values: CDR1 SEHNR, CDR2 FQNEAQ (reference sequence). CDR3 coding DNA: TGTGCCAGCAGCGCAGGACTAGCGGGAGGGCTGGCACGTGAGCAGTACTTC. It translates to CASSAGLAGGLAREQYF.

CDR3 DNA: TGCGCCAGCAGCTTGGATGGGCCAGGAAGCTATGGCTACACCTTC. Amino acid sequence: CASSLDGPGSYGYTF. V and J are TRBV5-1 and TRBJ1-2; D uncertain. This CDR3 has 15 residues. CDR1 is SGHRS, CDR2 YFSETQ, per germline. The V gene lost 0 bases and the J gene lost 4 bases, with 13 bases spanning the gap.

CDR3 in amino acids: CASSSLRGNEQFF. The CDR3 DNA follows: TGTGCCAGCAGTTCCCTACGGGGCAATGAGCAGTTCTTC. This chain links TRBV6-4 with TRBJ2-1, with a possible D match to TRBD2 (5 bases). Germline CDR1 and CDR2: MRHNA and SNTAGT. V lost 5 bases and J lost 6, with 11 bases in between. The CDR3 is made up of 13 amino acids.

In nucleotides, the CDR3 is TGTGCCAGCAGCAGGACAGGGATTTTGGCCGGGGAGCTGTTTTTT. As protein: CASSRTGILAGELFF. The gene calls are TRBV6-5 and TRBJ2-2; 8 nucleotides agree with TRBD1. The V gene end was trimmed by 6 bases and the J gene end by 6 bases; junction bases not matched to a gene: 9. Looked up from germline, CDR1 is MNHEY and CDR2 is SVGAGI. CDR3 length: 15 residues.

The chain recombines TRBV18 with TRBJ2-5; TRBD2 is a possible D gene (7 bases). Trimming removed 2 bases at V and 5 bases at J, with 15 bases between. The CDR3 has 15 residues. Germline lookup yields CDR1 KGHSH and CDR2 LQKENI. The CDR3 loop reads CASSPGRGGFETQYF. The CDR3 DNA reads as TGTGCCAGCTCACCAGGCCGCGGGGGCTTTGAGACCCAGTACTTC.

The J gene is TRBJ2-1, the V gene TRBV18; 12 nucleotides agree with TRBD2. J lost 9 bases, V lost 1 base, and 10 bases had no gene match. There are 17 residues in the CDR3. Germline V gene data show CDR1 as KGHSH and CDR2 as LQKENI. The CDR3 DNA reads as TGTGCCAGCTCACCACAGGGGGTGACTAGCGGGAGTACTGAGCAGTTCTTC. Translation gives CASSPQGVTSGSTEQFF.

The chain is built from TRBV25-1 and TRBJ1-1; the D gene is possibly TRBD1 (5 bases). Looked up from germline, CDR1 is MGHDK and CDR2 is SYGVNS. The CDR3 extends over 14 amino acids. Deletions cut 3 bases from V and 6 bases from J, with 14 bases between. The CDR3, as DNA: TGTGCCAGCAGTGACGAGGTTTGGGGGGCTGAAGCTTTCTTT. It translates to CASSDEVWGAEAFF.

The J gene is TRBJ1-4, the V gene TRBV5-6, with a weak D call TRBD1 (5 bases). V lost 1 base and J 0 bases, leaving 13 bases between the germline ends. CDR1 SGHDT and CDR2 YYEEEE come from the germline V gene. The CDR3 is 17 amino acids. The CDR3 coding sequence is TGTGCCAGCAGCTTGAATTGGCGGGACGCAACTAATGAAAAACTGTTTTTT. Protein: CASSLNWRDATNEKLFF.

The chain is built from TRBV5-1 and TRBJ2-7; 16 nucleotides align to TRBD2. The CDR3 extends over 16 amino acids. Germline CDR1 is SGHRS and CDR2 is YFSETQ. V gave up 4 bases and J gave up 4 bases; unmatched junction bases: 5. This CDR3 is CASSRGLAGGPYEQYF. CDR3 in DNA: TGCGCCAGCAGCCGGGGACTAGCGGGGGGGCCGTACGAGCAGTACTTC.

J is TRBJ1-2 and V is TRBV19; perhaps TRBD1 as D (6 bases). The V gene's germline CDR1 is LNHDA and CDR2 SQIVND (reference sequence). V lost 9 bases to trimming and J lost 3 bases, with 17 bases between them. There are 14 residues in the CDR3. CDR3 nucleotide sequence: TGTGCCAGCACAACGAGCAGGGGCGACTATGGCTACACCTTC. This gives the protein CASTTSRGDYGYTF.

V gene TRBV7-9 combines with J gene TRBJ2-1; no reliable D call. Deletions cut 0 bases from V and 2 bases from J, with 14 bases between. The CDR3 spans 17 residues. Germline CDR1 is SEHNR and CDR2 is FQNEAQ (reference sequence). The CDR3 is CASSLAYRLFAYNEQFF. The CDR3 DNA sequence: TGTGCCAGCAGCTTAGCGTACCGACTCTTTGCCTACAATGAGCAGTTCTTC.

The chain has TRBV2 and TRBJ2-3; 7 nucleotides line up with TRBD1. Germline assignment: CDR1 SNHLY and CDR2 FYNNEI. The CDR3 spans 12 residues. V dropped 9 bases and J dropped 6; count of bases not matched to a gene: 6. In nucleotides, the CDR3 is TGTGCCAGAAAAGACAGGGCGGATACGCAGTATTTT. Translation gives CARKDRADTQYF.

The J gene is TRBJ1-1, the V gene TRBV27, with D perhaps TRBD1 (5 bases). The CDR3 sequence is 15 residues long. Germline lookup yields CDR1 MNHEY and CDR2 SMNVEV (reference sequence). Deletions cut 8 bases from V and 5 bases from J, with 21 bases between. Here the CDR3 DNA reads TGTGCCAGCGTAGGAGGGAGAACCCGGACAACTGAAGCTTTCTTT. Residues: CASVGGRTRTTEAFF.

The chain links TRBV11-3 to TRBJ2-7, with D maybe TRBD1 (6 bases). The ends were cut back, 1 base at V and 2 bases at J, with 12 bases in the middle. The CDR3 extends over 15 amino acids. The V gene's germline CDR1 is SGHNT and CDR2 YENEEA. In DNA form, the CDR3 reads TGTGCCAGCAGCTTAGTGGGGACACTAACCTACGAGCAGTACTTC. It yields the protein CASSLVGTLTYEQYF.

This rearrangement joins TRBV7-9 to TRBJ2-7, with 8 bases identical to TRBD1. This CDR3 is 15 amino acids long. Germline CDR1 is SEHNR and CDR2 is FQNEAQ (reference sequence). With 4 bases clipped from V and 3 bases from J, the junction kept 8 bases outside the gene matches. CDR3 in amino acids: CASSSASGQVYEQYF. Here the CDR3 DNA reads TGTGCCAGCAGCTCCGCCTCGGGACAGGTCTACGAGCAGTACTTC.

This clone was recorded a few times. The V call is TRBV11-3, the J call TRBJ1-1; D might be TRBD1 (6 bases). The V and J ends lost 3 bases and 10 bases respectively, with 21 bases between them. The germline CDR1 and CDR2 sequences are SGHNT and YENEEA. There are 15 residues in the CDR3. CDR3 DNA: TGTGCCAGCAGCTTCAGCGGGGGGGGCGCGATCAGAGCTTTCTTT. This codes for CASSFSGGGAIRAFF.

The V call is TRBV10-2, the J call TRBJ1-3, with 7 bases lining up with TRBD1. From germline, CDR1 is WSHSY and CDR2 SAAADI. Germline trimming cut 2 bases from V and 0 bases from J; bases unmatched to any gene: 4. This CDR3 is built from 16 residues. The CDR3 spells CASSETGAHSGNTIYF. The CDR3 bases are TGCGCCAGCAGTGAGACAGGGGCGCACTCTGGAAACACCATATATTTT.

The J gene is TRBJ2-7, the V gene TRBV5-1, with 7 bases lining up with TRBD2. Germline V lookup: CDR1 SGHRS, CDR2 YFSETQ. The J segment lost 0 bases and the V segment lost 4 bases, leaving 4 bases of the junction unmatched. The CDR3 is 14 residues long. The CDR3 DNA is TGCGCCAGCAGCGCTTCTAGCGGCTCCTACGAGCAGTACTTC. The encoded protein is CASSASSGSYEQYF.

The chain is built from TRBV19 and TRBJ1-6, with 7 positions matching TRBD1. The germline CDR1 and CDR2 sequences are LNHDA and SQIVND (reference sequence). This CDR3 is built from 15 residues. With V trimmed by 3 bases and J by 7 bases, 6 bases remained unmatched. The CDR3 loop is CASSMGDRKNSPLHF. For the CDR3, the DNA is TGTGCCAGTAGTATGGGGGACAGAAAGAATTCACCCCTCCACTTT. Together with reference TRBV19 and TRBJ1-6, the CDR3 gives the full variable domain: DGGITQSPKYLFRKEGQNVTLSCEQNLNHDAMYWYRQDPGQGLRLIYYSQIVNDFQKGDIAEGYSVSREKKESFPLTVTSAQKNPTAFYLCASSMGDRKNSPLHFGNGTRLTVT.

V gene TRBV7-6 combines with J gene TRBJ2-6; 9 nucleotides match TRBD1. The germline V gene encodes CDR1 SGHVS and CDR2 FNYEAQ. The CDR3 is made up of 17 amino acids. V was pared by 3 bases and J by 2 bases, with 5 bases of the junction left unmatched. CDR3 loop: CASSLTGGVTGANVLTF. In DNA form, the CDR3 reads TGTGCCAGCAGCTTGACAGGGGGTGTGACTGGGGCCAACGTCCTGACTTTC.

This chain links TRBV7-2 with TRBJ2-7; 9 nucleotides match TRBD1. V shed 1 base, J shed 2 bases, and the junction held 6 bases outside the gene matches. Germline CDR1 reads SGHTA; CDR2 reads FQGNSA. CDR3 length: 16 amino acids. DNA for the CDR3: TGTGCCAGCAGCTTAGGGTCGACAGGGGGTACCTACGAGCAGTACTTC. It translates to CASSLGSTGGTYEQYF.

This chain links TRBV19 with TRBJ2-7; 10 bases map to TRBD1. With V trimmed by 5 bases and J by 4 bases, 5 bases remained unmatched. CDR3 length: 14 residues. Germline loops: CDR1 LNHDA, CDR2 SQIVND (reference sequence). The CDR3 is CASSDRGHLYEQYF. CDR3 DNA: TGTGCCAGTAGTGACAGGGGGCATTTGTACGAGCAGTACTTC.

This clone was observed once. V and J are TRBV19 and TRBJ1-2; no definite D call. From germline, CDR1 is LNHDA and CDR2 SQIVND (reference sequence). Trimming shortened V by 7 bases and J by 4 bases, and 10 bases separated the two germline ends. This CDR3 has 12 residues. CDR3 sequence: CASTPFGYGYTF. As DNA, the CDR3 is TGTGCCAGTACCCCATTCGGCTATGGCTACACCTTC.